The sequence of this TCR beta chain was determined in a study of PD-1 blockade in mismatch repair-deficient tumors. Study as a whole: Enrolled about 2012-2016, patients had progressing, pretreated mismatch repair-deficient cancers of 11 to 13 types. General study points: Tumor-resident clones, often absent from pretreatment blood, expanded after pembrolizumab and then contracted.

This CDR3 spans 13 amino acids. Germline CDR1 and CDR2: SQVTM and ANQGSEA. V was clipped by 4 bases and J by 0 bases, with 10 bases between them. TCRdb's table, derived via immunoSEQ multiplex PCR, lists solely in-frame clones and lacks some. The sample has approximately 50,000 clones, 78% seen once. Every patient had mismatch repair deficiency by PCR or immunohistochemistry. A few pembrolizumab responders had their TCRs sequenced. To note about this clone: Antigen specificity is unknown.

The chain has TRBV29-1 and TRBJ2-7; D not resolved. This clonotype was sampled from an adult with mismatch repair-deficient cancer. Sequences were derived from peripheral blood, sampled 4 weeks after starting pembrolizumab. The CDR3 loop reads CSVGSTNSYEQYF. The CDR3 nucleotides are TGCAGCGTTGGCAGCACTAACTCCTACGAGCAGTACTTC.